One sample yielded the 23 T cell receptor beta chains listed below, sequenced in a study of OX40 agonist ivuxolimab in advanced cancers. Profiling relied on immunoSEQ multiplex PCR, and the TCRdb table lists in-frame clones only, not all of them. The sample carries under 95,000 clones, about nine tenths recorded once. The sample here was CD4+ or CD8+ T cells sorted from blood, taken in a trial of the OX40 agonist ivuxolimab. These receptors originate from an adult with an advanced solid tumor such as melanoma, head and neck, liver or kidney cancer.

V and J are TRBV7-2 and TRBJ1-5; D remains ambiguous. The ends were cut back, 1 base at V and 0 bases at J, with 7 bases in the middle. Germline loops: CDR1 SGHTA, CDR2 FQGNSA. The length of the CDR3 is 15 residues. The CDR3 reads CASSLGPYSNQPQHF. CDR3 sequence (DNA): TGTGCCAGCAGCTTAGGCCCGTATAGCAATCAGCCCCAGCATTTT.

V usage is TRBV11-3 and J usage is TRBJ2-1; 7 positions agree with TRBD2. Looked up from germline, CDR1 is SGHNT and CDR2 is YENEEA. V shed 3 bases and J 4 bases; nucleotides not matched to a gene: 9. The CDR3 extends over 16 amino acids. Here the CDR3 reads CASSLSWGGKYNEQFF. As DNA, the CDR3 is TGTGCCAGCAGCTTGTCCTGGGGGGGAAAGTACAATGAGCAGTTCTTC.

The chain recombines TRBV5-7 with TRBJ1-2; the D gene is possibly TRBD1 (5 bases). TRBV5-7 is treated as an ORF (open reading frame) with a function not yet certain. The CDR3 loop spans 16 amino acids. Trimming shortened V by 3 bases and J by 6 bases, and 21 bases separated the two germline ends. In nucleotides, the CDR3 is TGTGCCAGCAGCTCTACCCCGGGACCACCAAGCAATGGCTACACCTTC. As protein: CASSSTPGPPSNGYTF.

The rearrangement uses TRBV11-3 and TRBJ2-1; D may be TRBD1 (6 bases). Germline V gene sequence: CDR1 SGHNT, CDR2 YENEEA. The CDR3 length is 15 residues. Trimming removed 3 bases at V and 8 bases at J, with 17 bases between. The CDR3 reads CASSFSGTLRDEQFF. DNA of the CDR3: TGTGCCAGCAGCTTTTCCGGGACACTAAGGGATGAGCAGTTCTTC. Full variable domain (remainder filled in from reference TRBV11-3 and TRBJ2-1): EAGVVQSPRYKIIEKKQPVAFWCNPISGHNTLYWYLQNLGQGPELLIRYENEEAVDDSQLPKDRFSAERLKGVDSTLKIQPAELGDSAVYLCASSFSGTLRDEQFFGPGTRLTVL.

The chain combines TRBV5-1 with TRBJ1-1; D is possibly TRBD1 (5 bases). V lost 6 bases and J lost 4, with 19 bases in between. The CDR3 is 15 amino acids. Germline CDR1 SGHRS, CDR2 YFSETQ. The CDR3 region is CASTTAQGVSTEAFF. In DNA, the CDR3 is TGCGCCAGCACCACGGCCCAGGGCGTTTCCACTGAAGCTTTCTTT.

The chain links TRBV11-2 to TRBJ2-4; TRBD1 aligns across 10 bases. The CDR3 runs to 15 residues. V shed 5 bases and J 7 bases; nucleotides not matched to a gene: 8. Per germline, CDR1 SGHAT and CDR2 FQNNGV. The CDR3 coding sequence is TGTGCCAGCAGCGGGGACAGGGGTGGTAGTAACATTCAGTACTTC. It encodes CASSGDRGGSNIQYF.

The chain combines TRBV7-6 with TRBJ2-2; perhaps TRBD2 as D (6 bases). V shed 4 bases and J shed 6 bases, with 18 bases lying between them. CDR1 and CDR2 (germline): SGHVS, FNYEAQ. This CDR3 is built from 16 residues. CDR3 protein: CASSSFERASPGELFF. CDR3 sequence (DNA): TGTGCCAGCAGCTCGTTCGAGCGGGCCTCTCCCGGGGAGCTGTTTTTT.

For the CDR3, the DNA is TGTGCCAGCAGCCCCTTCCTTAGCGGGGCTAGCACAGATACGCAGTATTTT. It yields the protein CASSPFLSGASTDTQYF. The V call is TRBV4-2, the J call TRBJ2-3, with 8 bases that match TRBD2. In germline, CDR1 is LGHNA, CDR2 YNFKEQ. V lost 4 bases to trimming and J lost 0 bases; unmatched junction nucleotides: 9. The CDR3 spans 17 residues.

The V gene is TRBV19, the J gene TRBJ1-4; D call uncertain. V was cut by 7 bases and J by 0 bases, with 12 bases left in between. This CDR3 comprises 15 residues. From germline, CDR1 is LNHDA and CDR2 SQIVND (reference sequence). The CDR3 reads CASTRPGATNEKLFF. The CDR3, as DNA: TGTGCCAGTACCCGGCCGGGCGCAACTAATGAAAAACTGTTTTTT.

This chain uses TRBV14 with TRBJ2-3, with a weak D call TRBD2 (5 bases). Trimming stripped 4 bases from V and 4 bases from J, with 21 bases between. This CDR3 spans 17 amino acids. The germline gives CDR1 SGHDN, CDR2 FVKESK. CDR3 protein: CASSRHPPGSNSDTQYF. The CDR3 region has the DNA TGTGCCAGCAGCCGACACCCCCCGGGATCAAATTCAGATACGCAGTATTTT.

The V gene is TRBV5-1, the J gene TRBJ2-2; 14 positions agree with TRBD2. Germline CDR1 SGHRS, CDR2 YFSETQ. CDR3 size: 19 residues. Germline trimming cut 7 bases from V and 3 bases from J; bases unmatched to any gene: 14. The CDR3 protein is CASDGTSGSSQLDTGELFF. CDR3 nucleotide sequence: TGCGCCAGCGACGGGACTAGCGGGAGTAGCCAGCTGGACACCGGGGAGCTGTTTTTT.

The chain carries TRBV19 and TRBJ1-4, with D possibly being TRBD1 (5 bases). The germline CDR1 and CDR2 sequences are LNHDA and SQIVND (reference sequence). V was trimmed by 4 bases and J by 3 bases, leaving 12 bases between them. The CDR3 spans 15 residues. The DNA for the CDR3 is TGTGCCAGTAGTAGATCCCCGGGGGCTAATGAAAAACTGTTTTTT. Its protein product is CASSRSPGANEKLFF.

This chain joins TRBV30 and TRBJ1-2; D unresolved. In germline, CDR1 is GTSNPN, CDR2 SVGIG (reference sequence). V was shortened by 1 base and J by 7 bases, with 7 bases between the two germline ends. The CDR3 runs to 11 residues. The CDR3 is CAWSAGGGYTF. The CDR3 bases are TGTGCCTGGAGTGCGGGTGGTGGCTACACCTTC.

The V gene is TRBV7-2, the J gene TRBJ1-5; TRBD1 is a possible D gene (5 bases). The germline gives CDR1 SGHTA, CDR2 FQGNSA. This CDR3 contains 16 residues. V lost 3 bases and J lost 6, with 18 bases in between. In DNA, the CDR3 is TGTGCCAGCAGCTTCATGGGGCTGAACAGAGGTCAGCCCCAGCATTTT. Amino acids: CASSFMGLNRGQPQHF.

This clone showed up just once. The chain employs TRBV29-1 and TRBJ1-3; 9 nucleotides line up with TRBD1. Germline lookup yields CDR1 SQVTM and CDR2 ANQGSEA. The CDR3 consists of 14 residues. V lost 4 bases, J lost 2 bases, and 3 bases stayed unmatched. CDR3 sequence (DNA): TGCAGCGTTGCTACAGGGGGCGCTGGAAACACCATATATTTT. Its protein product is CSVATGGAGNTIYF. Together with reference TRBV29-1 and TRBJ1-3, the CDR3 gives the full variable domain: SAVISQKPSRDICQRGTSLTIQCQVDSQVTMMFWYRQQPGQSLTLIATANQGSEATYESGFVIDKFPISRPNLTFSTLTVSNMSPEDSSIYLCSVATGGAGNTIYFGEGSWLTVV.

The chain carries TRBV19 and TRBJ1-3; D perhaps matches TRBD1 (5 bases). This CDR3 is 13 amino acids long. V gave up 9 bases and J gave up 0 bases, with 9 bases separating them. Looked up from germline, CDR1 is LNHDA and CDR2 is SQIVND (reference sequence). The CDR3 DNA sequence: TGTGCCAGCAGGGTTTTCTCTGGAAACACCATATATTTT. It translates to CASRVFSGNTIYF.

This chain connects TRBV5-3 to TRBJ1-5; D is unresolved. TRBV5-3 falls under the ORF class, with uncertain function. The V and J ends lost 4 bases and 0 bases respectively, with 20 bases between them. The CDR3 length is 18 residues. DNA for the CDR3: TGTGCCAGAAGCCCCCCACCGTGGACGGATTATAGCAATCAGCCCCAGCATTTT. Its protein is CARSPPPWTDYSNQPQHF.

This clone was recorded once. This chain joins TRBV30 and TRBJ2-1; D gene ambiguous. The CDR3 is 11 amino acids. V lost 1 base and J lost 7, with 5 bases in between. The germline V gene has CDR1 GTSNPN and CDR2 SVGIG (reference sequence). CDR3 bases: TGTGCCTGGAGTGCCAAAAATGAGCAGTTCTTC. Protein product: CAWSAKNEQFF.

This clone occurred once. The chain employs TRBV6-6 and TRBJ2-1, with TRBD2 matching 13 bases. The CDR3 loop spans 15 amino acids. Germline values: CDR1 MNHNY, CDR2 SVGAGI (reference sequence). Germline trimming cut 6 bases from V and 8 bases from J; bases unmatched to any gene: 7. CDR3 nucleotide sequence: TGTGCCAGCAGACCCGGACTAGCGGGAGAGTATGAGCAGTTCTTC. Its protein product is CASRPGLAGEYEQFF.

This chain's CDR3 is CASSPPVSTGSGYTF. The CDR3 bases are TGTGCCAGCTCACCACCGGTATCCACGGGATCGGGCTACACCTTC. The chain has TRBV18 and TRBJ1-2; D remains unclear. This CDR3 spans 15 amino acids. V dropped 0 bases and J dropped 8 bases, with 16 bases sitting between them. The V gene's germline CDR1 is KGHSH and CDR2 LQKENI.

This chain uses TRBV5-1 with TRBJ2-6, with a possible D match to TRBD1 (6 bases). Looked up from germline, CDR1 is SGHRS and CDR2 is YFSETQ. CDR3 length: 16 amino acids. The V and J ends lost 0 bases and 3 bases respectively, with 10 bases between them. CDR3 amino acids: CASSLDGQFGANVLTF. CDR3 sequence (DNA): TGCGCCAGCAGCTTGGACGGACAGTTTGGGGCCAACGTCCTGACTTTC.

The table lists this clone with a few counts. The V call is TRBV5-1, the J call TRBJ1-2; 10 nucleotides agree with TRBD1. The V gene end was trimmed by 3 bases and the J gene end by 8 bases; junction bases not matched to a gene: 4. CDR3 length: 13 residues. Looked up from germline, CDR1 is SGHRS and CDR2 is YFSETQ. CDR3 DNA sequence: TGCGCCAGCAGCTCGGGGACAGGGGTCGGCTACACCTTC. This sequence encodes CASSSGTGVGYTF. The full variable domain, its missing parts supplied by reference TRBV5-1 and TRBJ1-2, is KAGVTQTPRYLIKTRGQQVTLSCSPISGHRSVSWYQQTPGQGLQFLFEYFSETQRNKGNFPGRFSGRQFSNSRSEMNVSTLELGDSALYLCASSSGTGVGYTFGSGTRLTVV.

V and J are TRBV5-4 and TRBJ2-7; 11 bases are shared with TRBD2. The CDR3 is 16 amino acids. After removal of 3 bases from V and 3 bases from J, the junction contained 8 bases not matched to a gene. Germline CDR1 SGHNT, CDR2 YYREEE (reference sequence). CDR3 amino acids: CASSSLGLAEIYEQYF. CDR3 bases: TGTGCCAGCAGCTCCCTGGGACTAGCGGAGATCTACGAGCAGTACTTC.